This TCR beta chain originates from a study of vaccination and CD4 T cells after COVID-19. Study-wide context: Post-COVID samples had a sampling time that fell a median around 100 days after diagnosis (range 35 to 161).

Trimming shortened V by 0 bases and J by 1 base, and 3 bases separated the two germline ends. CDR3 length equals 13 residues. CDR1 SGHTA and CDR2 FQGTGA come from the germline V gene. In the case of this clonotype: The antigen remains undetermined.

Sequencing of the DNA from cultured CD4+ T cells was carried out with the Oncomine TCR Beta short-read assay. A single record per CDR3 protein comes from TCRdb applying MiXCR to the PCR reads. The sample lists about 7,100 distinct CDR3 sequences; about 43% were seen once. Treatment given: approximately nine-day PBMC culture with coronavirus spike peptide pools or control peptides (ViraFEST assay). The unexposed donor gave CD4+ T cells before the COVID-19 pandemic (2011-2018). The receptor's source is a human donor in good health. Sequenced sample: CD4+ T cells from blood, cultured in vitro. The J gene is TRBJ1-1, the V gene TRBV7-3; D gene unclear. CDR3: CASSLTSNTEAFF. The CDR3 DNA reads as TGTGCCAGCAGCTTAACGTCGAACACTGAAGCTTTCTTT.